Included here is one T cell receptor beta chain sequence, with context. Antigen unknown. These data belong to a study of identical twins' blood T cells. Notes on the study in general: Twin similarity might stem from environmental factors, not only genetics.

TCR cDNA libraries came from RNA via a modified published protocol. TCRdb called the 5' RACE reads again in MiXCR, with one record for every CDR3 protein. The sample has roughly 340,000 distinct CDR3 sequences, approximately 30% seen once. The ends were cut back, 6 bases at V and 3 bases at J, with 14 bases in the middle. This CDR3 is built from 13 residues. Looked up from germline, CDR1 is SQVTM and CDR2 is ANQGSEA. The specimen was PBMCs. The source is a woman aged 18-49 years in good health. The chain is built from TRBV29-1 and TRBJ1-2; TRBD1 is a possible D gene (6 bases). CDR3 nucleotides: TGCAGCGTCGTCGCACAGGGAGACTATGGCTACACCTTC. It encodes CSVVAQGDYGYTF.